What follows describes a single TCR beta chain. Profiled with immunoSEQ multiplex PCR; TCRdb holds only in-frame clones, not every one. The sample shows approximately 55,000 clones, 65% to 80% of them seen only once. This sample stems from a study of T cell clones after liver transplantation. Study context: Tolerance: complete withdrawal held at least one year, liver enzymes staying within twice normal. Timepoints were pre-transplant, pre-withdrawal, and after withdrawal was completed or failed.

The CDR3 length is 14 residues. Between the trimmed V and J ends, which lost 6 bases and 3 bases, there was a span of 16 bases. CDR1 SGHRS and CDR2 YFSETQ come from the germline V gene. The rearrangement joins TRBV5-1 to TRBJ2-7; D gene unclear. The specimen was CD4+ T cells from blood, collected roughly 55 months after liver transplant. This sequence was found in a human patient who received a liver transplant. Certain T cells may be donor cells from the graft. The CDR3 sequence is CASTPYSSHYEQYF. For the CDR3, the DNA is TGCGCCAGCACCCCTTACAGTTCCCACTACGAGCAGTACTTC.